These 4 T cell receptor beta chains came from one sample sequenced in a study of blood T cell repertoires in COVID-19. Generated by immunoSEQ multiplex PCR, the TCRdb table keeps only in-frame clones and is missing some. The sample has roughly 97,000 clones; over 75% are singletons. The sequencing sample was made of peripheral blood. All receptors come from a human donor in a cohort sampled during active COVID-19.

The genes are TRBV7-9 and TRBJ1-2; perhaps TRBD1 as D (5 bases). Per germline, CDR1 SEHNR and CDR2 FQNEAQ (reference sequence). Trimming stripped 1 base from V and 2 bases from J, with 14 bases between. This CDR3 has 16 amino acids. CDR3 protein: CASSLGSGGTNYGYTF. The CDR3, as DNA: TGTGCCAGCAGCTTAGGTTCTGGGGGGACGAACTATGGCTACACCTTC.

The chain employs TRBV4-3 and TRBJ2-7, with no clear D. V lost 1 base, J lost 0 bases, and 7 bases lay in between. The length of the CDR3 is 14 residues. CDR1 and CDR2 from the germline V gene are LGHNA and YSLEER. CDR3: CASSQVADSYEQYF. CDR3 nucleotides: TGCGCCAGCAGCCAAGTGGCAGACTCCTACGAGCAGTACTTC.

In regard to this clone: The junction departs from the called germline gene at one end, perhaps through a read error. V is TRBV2 and J is TRBJ2-1; weak D call: TRBD2 (5 bases). The V gene's germline CDR1 is SNHLY and CDR2 FYNNEI. This CDR3 spans 13 amino acids. The chain's CDR3 is CASSEGLYNEQFF. CDR3 in DNA: TGTGCCAGCAGCGAAGGACTGTACAATGAGCAGTTCTTC.

This clone was recorded once. The rearrangement joins TRBV6-4 to TRBJ2-1; 9 positions agree with TRBD2. From germline, CDR1 is MRHNA and CDR2 SNTAGT. The V segment lost 0 bases and the J segment 6 bases; nucleotides outside the gene matches: 0. The CDR3 has 14 residues. CDR3 in amino acids: CASSDSTSGNEQFF. DNA for the CDR3: TGTGCCAGCAGTGACTCGACTAGCGGCAATGAGCAGTTCTTC.